This T cell receptor (beta chain) was sequenced during a study of blood T cell repertoires in COVID-19. The overall study: The United States, Italy and Spain provided the acute and convalescent COVID-19 samples. From T cells, B-cell-depleted T cells, or PBMCs came the material, which was cDNA or gDNA.

In the original workflow: Reference gene primers were amplified, and this amplification served to estimate nucleated cell counts. Profiling relied on immunoSEQ multiplex PCR, and the TCRdb table lists in-frame clones only, not all of them. The D gene and trimming were derived from the DNA, and the V and J assignments and clone size from that table. The sample records just under 65,000 clones, about 70% being singletons. This receptor was taken from a human donor in a cohort sampled during active COVID-19. The sequencing input was peripheral blood.

The CDR3 loop reads CASSLVGGELFF. CDR3 DNA sequence: TGTGCCAGCAGTTTAGTCGGCGGGGAGCTGTTTTTT. V is TRBV12-3 or TRBV12-4 and J is TRBJ2-2; the D is unclear. The CDR3 sequence is 12 residues long. Trimming took 1 base from V and 7 from J, leaving 4 bases between them.